The 4 T cell receptor beta chains presented below share a single source sample, sequenced in a study of blood T cells in healthy people across ages. Next came a second PCR, run for about 7 to 12 cycles, which used a sample-barcoded 5' primer along with a J-beta primer mix. TCRdb re-called the 5' RACE reads through MiXCR, storing one row per CDR3 protein. The data show under 1,100,000 distinct CDR3 sequences, about 23% seen once. This same sample was also taken into another study, of T cells of mothers and their children.

What was sequenced was blood. These receptors were collected from a girl aged 2 to 10 in good health.

Only a few counts were recorded for this clonotype. V usage is TRBV19 and J usage is TRBJ2-5; D is possibly TRBD1 or TRBD2 (6 bases each). The J call may be in error: the DNA end matches TRBJ2-1 better. CDR1 is LNHDA and CDR2 is SQIVND in the germline V gene (reference sequence). The CDR3 runs 12 residues. The CDR3 sequence: CATRGVYNEQFF. The CDR3 DNA follows: TGTGCCACAAGGGGGGTCTACAATGAGCAGTTCTTC.

The table lists this clonotype with a few counts. The rearrangement links TRBV6-1 to TRBJ2-5; D uncertain. The DNA end is a closer match to TRBJ2-1, so the J assignment may be wrong. This CDR3 region has 14 residues. Germline CDR1 reads MNHNS; CDR2 reads SASEGT. The CDR3 DNA follows: TGTGCCAGCAGTCCCGGCCCAACCGGTTTGGAGCAGTTCTTC. This translates into CASSPGPTGLEQFF.

This clonotype was recorded at least ten times. This chain connects TRBV4-3 to TRBJ2-1; D gene uncertain. V was trimmed by 0 bases and J by 2 bases, leaving 8 bases between them. Germline V gives CDR1 LGHNA, CDR2 YSLEER. The CDR3 spans 15 residues. The CDR3 sequence: CASSQEGSTYNEQFF. Written as DNA, the CDR3 is TGCGCCAGCAGCCAAGAGGGCAGCACCTACAATGAGCAGTTCTTC.

This clonotype was seen more than once but under ten times. A read error may explain this, as a much larger clone is one base away. V is TRBV4-3 and J is TRBJ2-7; D uncertain. The V gene's germline CDR1 is LGHNA and CDR2 YSLEER. The CDR3 spans 13 residues. The CDR3 DNA sequence: TGCGCCAGCAGCCAAGAATTTAGGACGGGTAACTATTTC. It encodes CASSQEFRTGNYF.